This TCR beta chain comes out of a study of T cell clonotyping in hematopoietic cell transplantation. As to this clone: Its matching antigen is unknown.

The germline V gene has CDR1 MNHNS and CDR2 SASEGT. V was cut by 4 bases and J by 3 bases, with 10 bases left in between. The CDR3 is made up of 13 amino acids. The data were produced by immunoSEQ multiplex PCR, yet TCRdb's version contains in-frame clones alone and is incomplete. The sample lists more than 65,000 clones; about 94% were seen once. General study points: Graft donor and pretransplant recipient Inverse Simpson Index values predicted broader posttransplant TCR diversity.

The specimen sequenced was peripheral blood mononuclear cells. V and J are TRBV6-1 and TRBJ2-7; D assignment may be TRBD1 or TRBD2 (5 bases each). The clonotype comes from a man aged 45-60 years in good health. Some clones in this sample may be carry-over from other donors' samples. The CDR3 DNA sequence: TGTGCCAGCAGTGTGGGGGTTAACTACGAGCAGTACTTC. Its translation is CASSVGVNYEQYF.